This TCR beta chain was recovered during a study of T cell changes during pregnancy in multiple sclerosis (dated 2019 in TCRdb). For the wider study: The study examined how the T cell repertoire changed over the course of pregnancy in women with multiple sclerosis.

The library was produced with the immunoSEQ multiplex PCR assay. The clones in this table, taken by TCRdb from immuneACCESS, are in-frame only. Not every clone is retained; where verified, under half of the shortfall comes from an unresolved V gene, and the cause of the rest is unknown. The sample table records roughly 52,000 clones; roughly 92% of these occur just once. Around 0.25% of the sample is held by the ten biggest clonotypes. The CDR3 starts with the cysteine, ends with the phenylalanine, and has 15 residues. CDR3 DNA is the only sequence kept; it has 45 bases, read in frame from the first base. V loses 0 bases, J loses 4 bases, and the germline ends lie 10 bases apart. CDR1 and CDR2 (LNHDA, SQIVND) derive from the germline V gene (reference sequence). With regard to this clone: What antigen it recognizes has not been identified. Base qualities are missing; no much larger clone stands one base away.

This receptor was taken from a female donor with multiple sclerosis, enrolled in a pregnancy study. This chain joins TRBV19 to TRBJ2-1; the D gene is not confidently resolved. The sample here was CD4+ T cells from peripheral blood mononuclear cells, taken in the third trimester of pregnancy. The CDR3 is CASSIEALRYNEQFF. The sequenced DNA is TGTGCCAGTAGTATAGAGGCGCTGAGGTACAATGAGCAGTTCTTC.